This T cell receptor (beta chain) was found in a study of control samples from healthy donors and cancer patients. Generated by immunoSEQ multiplex PCR, the TCRdb table keeps only in-frame clones and is missing some. The data contain almost 85,000 clones, approximately 94% of them singletons. The CDR3 length is 16 residues. With 8 bases removed from V and 0 bases from J, the gap between germline ends came to 20 bases. Per the germline V gene, CDR1 is ENHRY and CDR2 is SYGVKD. The V gene is TRBV10-3, the J gene TRBJ2-7, with D maybe TRBD2 (7 bases). Specimen: blood. The TCR originated in a woman between 18 and 29 years old in good health. Written as DNA, the CDR3 is TGTGCCATCGGGGGGGTATCCGGGACAAACTCCTACGAGCAGTACTTC. Its translation is CAIGGVSGTNSYEQYF.